A single sample gave rise to the 9 T cell receptor beta chains below, sequenced in a study of technical replicates of blood from a few donors. TCRdb's table, derived via immunoSEQ multiplex PCR, lists solely in-frame clones and lacks some. The table has 75,000 to 90,000 clones, approximately 95% seen once. Material for sequencing was T cells isolated from PBMCs. The source is a human donor in good health.

This clone appeared once. This chain connects TRBV2 to TRBJ2-1; maybe TRBD2 (6 bases). The ends were cut back, 7 bases at V and 5 bases at J, with 15 bases in the middle. The length of the CDR3 is 14 residues. CDR1 and CDR2 from the germline V gene are SNHLY and FYNNEI. The CDR3 DNA sequence: TGTGCCAGCAATTGGCGGGATTTTAACAATGAGCAGTTCTTC. It translates to CASNWRDFNNEQFF.

This chain joins TRBV28 and TRBJ2-7, with 11 positions matching TRBD1. CDR1 MDHEN and CDR2 SYDVKM come from the germline V gene. The CDR3 is 15 residues long. V lost 5 bases to trimming and J lost 5 bases; unmatched junction nucleotides: 8. The CDR3 DNA follows: TGTGCCAGCAGTCTAAGACGGACAGGGGGCCACGAGCAGTACTTC. It encodes CASSLRRTGGHEQYF.

The V and J genes are TRBV15 and TRBJ2-5, with a possible D match to TRBD2 (6 bases). V lost 4 bases to trimming and J lost 2 bases, with 14 bases between them. Looked up from germline, CDR1 is LNHNV and CDR2 is YYDKDF (reference sequence). This CDR3 is 15 amino acids long. CDR3 bases: TGTGCCACCAGCATCCCAACGGGGGAACAAGAGACCCAGTACTTC. It specifies CATSIPTGEQETQYF.

The chain links TRBV6-5 to TRBJ2-1; 10 bases fit TRBD2. The junction had 9 bases not matched to a gene; V was cut back by 6 bases and J by 7 bases. This CDR3 is built from 15 residues. The germline gives CDR1 MNHEY, CDR2 SVGAGI. The CDR3 is CASSQSTSGINEQFF. The CDR3 DNA is TGTGCCAGCAGCCAATCCACTAGCGGGATTAATGAGCAGTTCTTC.

This clone was counted a single time. V is TRBV2 and J is TRBJ2-5; 7 bases are shared with TRBD2. The CDR3 consists of 15 residues. With V trimmed by 4 bases and J by 1 base, 6 bases remained unmatched. Germline V lookup: CDR1 SNHLY, CDR2 FYNNEI. This CDR3 is CASSAGGSFQETQYF. In nucleotides, the CDR3 is TGTGCCAGCAGTGCTGGCGGGAGTTTCCAAGAGACCCAGTACTTC.

The chain combines TRBV15 with TRBJ1-1; 8 nucleotides line up with TRBD1. The ends lost 5 bases at V and 6 bases at J; junction bases unmatched: 8. This CDR3 is 14 amino acids long. The germline gives CDR1 LNHNV, CDR2 YYDKDF (reference sequence). The CDR3 coding sequence is TGTGCCACCAGCCTGGACAGGGCTCGACCTGAAGCTTTCTTT. This encodes CATSLDRARPEAFF. Drawing the rest from reference TRBV15 and TRBJ1-1, the complete variable domain is DAMVIQNPRYQVTQFGKPVTLSCSQTLNHNVMYWYQQKSSQAPKLLFHYYDKDFNNEADTPDNFQSRRPNTSFCFLDIRSPGLGDTAMYLCATSLDRARPEAFFGQGTRLTVV.

The rearrangement uses TRBV9 and TRBJ2-7; weak D call: TRBD2 (6 bases). The CDR3 is made up of 15 amino acids. The ends were cut back, 0 bases at V and 3 bases at J, with 13 bases in the middle. Germline V gene data show CDR1 as SGDLS and CDR2 as YYNGEE. Written as DNA, the CDR3 is TGTGCCAGCAGCGTAGTTGGGGGGAGCCTCTACGAGCAGTACTTC. Its translation is CASSVVGGSLYEQYF.

The rearrangement uses TRBV6-5 and TRBJ1-5, with 7 bases fitting TRBD1. Germline V gene lookup returns CDR1 MNHEY and CDR2 SVGAGI. The CDR3 runs to 13 residues. J gave up 7 bases and V 4 bases, and 4 bases lay outside the gene matches. The CDR3 spells CASSWTGLQPQHF. DNA for the CDR3: TGTGCCAGCAGTTGGACAGGACTACAGCCCCAGCATTTT.

The V gene is TRBV19, the J gene TRBJ2-3, with 7 nucleotides matching TRBD2. CDR1 is LNHDA, CDR2 SQIVND, per germline (reference sequence). Germline trimming cut 6 bases from V and 5 bases from J; bases unmatched to any gene: 8. The CDR3 consists of 14 residues. Here the CDR3 DNA reads TGTGCCAGTAGCGCAGGACTAGAGATAGATACGCAGTATTTT. Protein sequence: CASSAGLEIDTQYF. Variable domain in full (rest from reference TRBV19 and TRBJ2-3): DGGITQSPKYLFRKEGQNVTLSCEQNLNHDAMYWYRQDPGQGLRLIYYSQIVNDFQKGDIAEGYSVSREKKESFPLTVTSAQKNPTAFYLCASSAGLEIDTQYFGPGTRLTVL.